These 15 T cell receptor beta chains were all obtained from the same sample, sequenced in a study of cytomegalovirus exposure and HLA in healthy donors. PCR primers comprised 60 Vbeta and 13 Jbeta primers. Profiling relied on immunoSEQ multiplex PCR, and the TCRdb table lists in-frame clones only, not all of them. The data hold roughly 58,000 clones, with roughly 83% observed a single time. Input material: PBMCs. These receptor sequences come from a human donor in good health.

This clone is a singleton in its sample. The J gene is TRBJ1-1, the V gene TRBV14, with a tentative D call TRBD1 (6 bases). Trimming removed 4 bases at V and 1 base at J, with 13 bases between. This CDR3 contains 15 residues. In germline, CDR1 is SGHDN, CDR2 FVKESK. CDR3 sequence reads: CASSLIQGGNTEAFF. The DNA for the CDR3 is TGTGCCAGCAGCCTAATACAAGGGGGGAACACTGAAGCTTTCTTT.

About this clone: At one of its ends the junction is not consistent with the germline gene, which may arise from a read error. The CDR3 protein is CSSSSLAEYYGYTF. CDR3 nucleotides: TGTTCCAGCAGCTCCCTGGCGGAGTACTATGGCTACACCTTC. V usage is TRBV7-9 and J usage is TRBJ1-2; D not resolved. The CDR3 totals 14 residues. Germline loops: CDR1 SEHNR, CDR2 FQNEAQ (reference sequence).

This clone has a handful of counts. The chain employs TRBV11-2 and TRBJ2-7; D perhaps matches TRBD1 (5 bases). Per germline, CDR1 SGHAT and CDR2 FQNNGV. This CDR3 region has 16 residues. V gave up 1 base and J gave up 3 bases, with 16 bases separating them. DNA of the CDR3: TGTGCCAGCAGCTTAGGACCAGGGCCCCCTAGCTACGAGCAGTACTTC. The encoded protein is CASSLGPGPPSYEQYF.

This sequence joins TRBV5-5 and TRBJ1-6; no firm D call. This CDR3 spans 16 amino acids. CDR1 and CDR2 from the germline V gene are SGHKS and YYEKEE (reference sequence). Trimming removed 2 bases from V and 7 bases from J, with 16 bases in between. The CDR3 reads CASSFSGYGTNSPLHF. CDR3 nucleotides: TGTGCCAGCAGCTTTTCCGGGTACGGAACAAATTCACCCCTCCACTTT.

The V and J genes are TRBV7-8 and TRBJ2-6; D is possibly TRBD2 (6 bases). V was trimmed by 4 bases and J by 0 bases, leaving 7 bases between them. The germline CDR1 and CDR2 sequences are SGHVS and FQNEAQ. CDR3 length equals 15 residues. This chain's CDR3 is CASSWGDSGANVLTF. For the CDR3, the DNA is TGTGCCAGCAGCTGGGGGGACTCTGGGGCCAACGTCCTGACTTTC.

The chain employs TRBV29-1 and TRBJ1-1, with D possibly being TRBD1 (6 bases). V lost 0 bases to trimming and J lost 1 base, with 18 bases between them. This CDR3 has 17 amino acids. Germline V gene data show CDR1 as SQVTM and CDR2 as ANQGSEA. For the CDR3, the DNA is TGCAGCGTTGAAGAGGTCCGAAAGGGGACAAAGAACACTGAAGCTTTCTTT. Its translation: CSVEEVRKGTKNTEAFF.

This sequence joins TRBV2 and TRBJ1-1, with D hard to call. The V gene lost 4 bases and the J gene lost 4 bases, with 13 bases spanning the gap. This CDR3 region has 14 residues. CDR1 SNHLY and CDR2 FYNNEI come from the germline V gene. CDR3 bases: TGTGCCAGCAGTGTTGATTCGGGGTTCACTGAAGCTTTCTTT. Translation gives CASSVDSGFTEAFF.

The gene calls are TRBV11-1 and TRBJ2-7; tentatively, D is TRBD2 (6 bases). The CDR3 extends over 14 amino acids. Trimming took off 5 bases at V and 3 bases at J, with 14 bases between the two ends. Germline V CDR1 and CDR2: SGHAT, FQDESV (reference sequence). The CDR3 nucleotides are TGTGCCAGCAGCCCTTCTAGCGTAGGCTACGAGCAGTACTTC. This sequence encodes CASSPSSVGYEQYF.

The J gene is TRBJ2-1, the V gene TRBV5-4; no reliable D call. Germline V lookup: CDR1 SGHNT, CDR2 YYREEE (reference sequence). This CDR3 has 15 residues. V dropped 1 base and J dropped 6 bases, with 14 bases sitting between them. The CDR3 loop is CASSLSRPSGNEQFF. The DNA of the CDR3 is TGTGCCAGCAGCTTGAGCAGACCTTCAGGCAATGAGCAGTTCTTC.

The chain joins TRBV6-5 to TRBJ2-7; 9 bases agree with TRBD1. The trim removed 6 bases at V and 3 bases at J, leaving 3 bases unmatched. CDR1 is MNHEY, CDR2 SVGAGI, per germline. The CDR3 spans 13 residues. The CDR3 DNA reads as TGTGCCAGCAGCCGGGACAGGGTCTACGAGCAGTACTTC. Amino acid sequence: CASSRDRVYEQYF.

This chain links TRBV5-6 with TRBJ2-7; 10 nucleotides match TRBD2. The CDR3 extends over 17 amino acids. Unmatched junction bases numbered 13, after V lost 4 bases and J lost 3 bases. The germline V gene encodes CDR1 SGHDT and CDR2 YYEEEE. CDR3 DNA: TGTGCCAGCAGCCCTTTAAAGGGGCCTAGCGGGAGCTACGAGCAGTACTTC. This codes for CASSPLKGPSGSYEQYF. The complete variable domain, with remaining parts taken from reference TRBV5-6 and TRBJ2-7, reads DAGVTQSPTHLIKTRGQQVTLRCSPKSGHDTVSWYQQALGQGPQFIFQYYEEEERQRGNFPDRFSGHQFPNYSSELNVNALLLGDSALYLCASSPLKGPSGSYEQYFGPGTRLTVT.

The V call is TRBV4-2, the J call TRBJ2-7; TRBD2 agrees at 10 bases. The CDR3 has 15 amino acids. Germline values: CDR1 LGHNA, CDR2 YNFKEQ. Trimming removed 1 base from V and 1 base from J; junction bases left unmatched: 1. CDR3 region: CASSQALAGSYEQYF. CDR3 sequence (DNA): TGTGCCAGCAGCCAAGCACTAGCGGGATCCTACGAGCAGTACTTC.

The chain uses TRBV14 and TRBJ1-1, with D possibly TRBD1 on 5 matching bases. CDR1 and CDR2 (germline): SGHDN, FVKESK. V lost 4 bases to trimming and J lost 4 bases, with 13 bases between them. This CDR3 contains 14 residues. The CDR3 loop is CASSPRVGGTEAFF. The CDR3 region has the DNA TGTGCCAGCAGCCCAAGGGTGGGGGGCACTGAAGCTTTCTTT.

V gene TRBV25-1 combines with J gene TRBJ2-5; tentatively, D is TRBD2 (6 bases). This CDR3 spans 15 amino acids. Per the germline V gene, CDR1 is MGHDK and CDR2 is SYGVNS. V was trimmed by 4 bases and J by 4 bases, leaving 16 bases between them. The chain's CDR3 is CASSVFNKGGETQYF. The CDR3 nucleotides are TGTGCCAGCAGTGTCTTCAACAAGGGAGGAGAGACCCAGTACTTC.

The V and J genes are TRBV5-6 and TRBJ2-7; 7 positions match TRBD1. The germline V gene has CDR1 SGHDT and CDR2 YYEEEE. The V gene end was trimmed by 5 bases and the J gene end by 0 bases; junction bases not matched to a gene: 8. There are 15 residues in the CDR3. CDR3 residues: CASRGQASYSYEQYF. The CDR3 DNA sequence: TGTGCCAGCAGAGGACAGGCCAGTTACTCCTACGAGCAGTACTTC. Full variable domain (rest looked up from reference TRBV5-6 and TRBJ2-7): DAGVTQSPTHLIKTRGQQVTLRCSPKSGHDTVSWYQQALGQGPQFIFQYYEEEERQRGNFPDRFSGHQFPNYSSELNVNALLLGDSALYLCASRGQASYSYEQYFGPGTRLTVT.